Listed below are T cell receptor beta chains from one sample, sequenced in a study of T cell responses to AZD1222 COVID-19 vaccine. TCRdb's copy holds only in-frame clones and misses some; the assay was immunoSEQ multiplex PCR. The data contain approximately 56,000 clones, approximately 83% of them seen just once; the ten biggest clones take up more than 13%. The sample consisted of peripheral blood, taken on day 0 of AZD1222 vaccination. Receptors originate from an adult in good health. Both conserved end residues are part of each CDR3. Each record gives: clone size, D gene, J gene, V gene, CDR3 protein, CDR3 DNA. The D gene is left open where the match is weak. For some rows the clone size is stated as once, few or many, or as a class when expanded; others skip it.

abundance: .
d_gene: .
j_gene: TRBJ2-7
v_gene: TRBV6-5
CDR3aa: CASSYTGGYEQYF
CDR3nt: TGTGCCAGCAGTTACACAGGAGGCTACGAGCAGTACTTC

abundance: .
d_gene: .
j_gene: TRBJ1-2
v_gene: TRBV18
CDR3aa: CASSPQGRGREGYTF
CDR3nt: TGTGCCAGCTCACCTCAGGGAAGAGGGCGCGAAGGCTACACCTTC

abundance: .
d_gene: .
j_gene: TRBJ1-4
v_gene: TRBV19
CDR3aa: CASSSSGGTNEKLFF
CDR3nt: TGTGCCAGTAGTTCTTCCGGAGGGACGAATGAAAAACTGTTTTTT

abundance: once
d_gene: .
j_gene: TRBJ2-2
v_gene: TRBV18
CDR3aa: CASSPLLEGRSNTGELFF
CDR3nt: TGTGCCAGCTCCCCCTTGTTAGAGGGCAGATCGAACACCGGGGAGCTGTTTTTT

abundance: .
d_gene: TRBD1
j_gene: TRBJ1-5
v_gene: TRBV19
CDR3aa: CASSPGQGALSNQPQHF
CDR3nt: TGTGCCAGTTCACCGGGACAGGGGGCTTTAAGCAATCAGCCCCAGCATTTT

abundance: .
d_gene: TRBD1
j_gene: TRBJ1-5
v_gene: TRBV5-5
CDR3aa: CASSFGQGRDQPQHF
CDR3nt: TGTGCCAGCAGCTTTGGACAGGGGAGGGATCAGCCCCAGCATTTT

abundance: .
d_gene: .
j_gene: TRBJ2-1
v_gene: TRBV7-3
CDR3aa: CASSLWAGSYNEQFF
CDR3nt: TGTGCCAGCAGCTTATGGGCTGGAAGCTACAATGAGCAGTTCTTC

abundance: .
d_gene: TRBD1
j_gene: TRBJ2-7
v_gene: TRBV30
CDR3aa: CAWSIGTGGYEQYF
CDR3nt: TGTGCCTGGAGTATAGGGACAGGGGGCTACGAGCAGTACTTC

abundance: .
d_gene: TRBD1
j_gene: TRBJ2-7
v_gene: TRBV18
CDR3aa: CASSLTGDHEQYF
CDR3nt: TGTGCCAGCTCATTGACAGGGGATCACGAGCAGTACTTC

abundance: .
d_gene: .
j_gene: TRBJ1-6
v_gene: TRBV5-4
CDR3aa: CASSLQPYNSPLHF
CDR3nt: TGTGCCAGCAGCTTACAGCCCTATAATTCACCCCTCCACTTT

abundance: few
d_gene: .
j_gene: TRBJ1-5
v_gene: TRBV6-5
CDR3aa: CASGVYGNQPQHF
CDR3nt: TGTGCCAGCGGGGTGTATGGCAATCAGCCCCAGCATTTT

abundance: .
d_gene: .
j_gene: TRBJ1-1
v_gene: TRBV28
CDR3aa: CATATGTAVLNTEAFF
CDR3nt: TGTGCCACCGCGACCGGGACGGCGGTGTTGAACACTGAAGCTTTCTTT

abundance: .
d_gene: .
j_gene: TRBJ1-1
v_gene: TRBV28
CDR3aa: CASTGSNTEAFF
CDR3nt: TGTGCCAGCACGGGGTCGAACACTGAAGCTTTCTTT

abundance: few
d_gene: .
j_gene: TRBJ1-1
v_gene: TRBV9
CDR3aa: CASSVLDSNTEAFF
CDR3nt: TGTGCCAGCAGCGTATTAGATTCGAACACTGAAGCTTTCTTT

abundance: .
d_gene: .
j_gene: TRBJ1-5
v_gene: TRBV2
CDR3aa: CASSFKAGGRGPQHF
CDR3nt: TGTGCCAGCAGTTTTAAAGCGGGGGGAAGGGGGCCCCAGCATTTT

abundance: .
d_gene: .
j_gene: TRBJ2-1
v_gene: TRBV6-5
CDR3aa: CASTTIGGNGNEQFF
CDR3nt: TGTGCCAGCACCACGATTGGGGGGAACGGCAATGAGCAGTTCTTC

abundance: .
d_gene: .
j_gene: TRBJ1-2
v_gene: TRBV5-6
CDR3aa: CASSWGARGNYGYTF
CDR3nt: TGTGCCAGCAGCTGGGGGGCACGAGGGAACTATGGCTACACCTTC

abundance: .
d_gene: .
j_gene: TRBJ1-5
v_gene: TRBV28
CDR3aa: CASSPGRIDQPQHF
CDR3nt: TGTGCCAGCAGTCCCGGACGGATTGATCAGCCCCAGCATTTT

abundance: .
d_gene: .
j_gene: TRBJ1-1
v_gene: TRBV7-9
CDR3aa: CASSFPLRYTEAFF
CDR3nt: TGTGCCAGCAGCTTCCCCCTAAGGTACACTGAAGCTTTCTTT

abundance: few
d_gene: .
j_gene: TRBJ2-3
v_gene: TRBV6-5
CDR3aa: CASSYGGATDTQYF
CDR3nt: TGTGCCAGCAGTTACGGGGGGGCAACAGATACGCAGTATTTT

abundance: .
d_gene: .
j_gene: TRBJ1-5
v_gene: TRBV6-1
CDR3aa: CASSENGKVGGDNQPQHF
CDR3nt: TGTGCCAGCAGTGAAAATGGGAAGGTCGGGGGAGACAATCAGCCCCAGCATTTT

abundance: .
d_gene: .
j_gene: TRBJ2-5
v_gene: TRBV4-1
CDR3aa: CASRREGETQYF
CDR3nt: TGCGCCAGTCGACGGGAAGGAGAGACCCAGTACTTC

abundance: .
d_gene: .
j_gene: TRBJ2-5
v_gene: TRBV11-2
CDR3aa: CASSLRTVQQETQYF
CDR3nt: TGTGCCAGCAGCTTAAGGACAGTTCAACAAGAGACCCAGTACTTC

abundance: .
d_gene: TRBD1
j_gene: TRBJ1-6
v_gene: TRBV7-6
CDR3aa: CASSPSASGGQLNSPLHF
CDR3nt: TGTGCCAGCAGCCCCTCCGCTAGTGGGGGACAGCTTAATTCACCCCTCCACTTT

abundance: .
d_gene: .
j_gene: TRBJ2-7
v_gene: TRBV6-5
CDR3aa: CASKLELQQYF
CDR3nt: TGTGCCAGCAAACTTGAGCTACAGCAGTACTTC

abundance: .
d_gene: .
j_gene: TRBJ1-6
v_gene: TRBV6-5
CDR3aa: CASSKRGPSF
CDR3nt: TGTGCCAGCAGTAAGAGGGGCCCGTCTTTT

abundance: .
d_gene: TRBD1
j_gene: TRBJ2-5
v_gene: TRBV29-1
CDR3aa: CSVFSRDRGLLSQETQYF
CDR3nt: TGCAGCGTCTTCTCCCGGGACAGGGGATTGCTTTCCCAAGAGACCCAGTACTTC

abundance: .
d_gene: TRBD1
j_gene: TRBJ2-1
v_gene: TRBV27
CDR3aa: CASSLGGTGELNEQFF
CDR3nt: TGTGCCAGCAGTTTGGGGGGGACAGGGGAACTCAATGAGCAGTTCTTC

abundance: .
d_gene: .
j_gene: TRBJ2-7
v_gene: TRBV28
CDR3aa: CASSFRDTYEQYF
CDR3nt: TGTGCCAGCAGTTTCCGGGACACCTACGAGCAGTACTTC